Each of the 2 T cell receptor beta chains below was sequenced from the same sample in a study of cytomegalovirus exposure and HLA in healthy donors. Primers: 60 Vbeta forward and 13 Jbeta reverse. The repertoire was sequenced with immunoSEQ multiplex PCR; TCRdb's copy has only in-frame clones and lacks some. Of some 40,000 clones detected, around 53% appear once; the ten largest clones hold 6.2%. The sample taken for sequencing was PBMCs. The receptor source for this set is a woman between 35 and 50 years old in good health and CMV-seropositive.

CDR3 in amino acids: CASSVSTGDTEAFF. DNA for the CDR3: TGTGCCAGCAGCGTATCAACAGGGGACACTGAAGCTTTCTTT. This chain joins TRBV9 and TRBJ1-1; TRBD1 matches at 7 bases. Germline V gives CDR1 SGDLS, CDR2 YYNGEE. Trimming took 1 base from V and 3 from J; bases not matched to a gene: 3. The CDR3 contains 14 residues.

The chain links TRBV30 to TRBJ1-4, with D uncertain. The V end lost 2 bases, the J end lost 7 bases, and 17 bases lay between the germline ends. Germline CDR1 and CDR2: GTSNPN and SVGIG (reference sequence). The CDR3 totals 15 residues. The CDR3 DNA follows: TGTGCCTGGAGTCCGACCAACGGAGATAGTGAAAAACTGTTTTTT. Residues: CAWSPTNGDSEKLFF.